This T cell receptor (beta chain) was retrieved from a study of cytotoxic CD8 clonotypes in ibrutinib-treated CLL. TCRdb's table, derived via immunoSEQ multiplex PCR, lists solely in-frame clones and lacks some. The data contain 50,000 to 70,000 clones, 50% to 70% of them singletons. This clone has just a few counts. This CDR3 is built from 17 residues. Germline V gene lookup returns CDR1 LGHNA and CDR2 YNFKEQ. Trimming cost V 0 bases and J 3 bases; bases outside gene matches: 8. The source material was PBMCs, sampled at disease progression, from a patient treated with ibrutinib. The chain carries TRBV4-2 and TRBJ2-4, with 7 nucleotides matching TRBD2. This clonotype originated in a human donor with chronic lymphocytic leukemia. CDR3 DNA sequence: TGTGCCAGCAGCCAAGAAGGGGCGGGGGAGGTCAAAAACATTCAGTACTTC. Its protein product is CASSQEGAGEVKNIQYF.